This T cell receptor beta chain came from a study of early T cells in non-severe SARS-CoV-2 infection. The overall study: Chains were not paired, and sequencing was done on bulk RNA from unsorted whole blood. Broader study findings: In VDJdb matching, anti-spike CD8 responses were favored while private and CD4 specificities went missing.

This clonotype was detected many times. The antigen is undetermined. The germline V gene encodes CDR1 SGHRS and CDR2 YFSETQ. Deletions cut 4 bases from V and 4 bases from J, with 11 bases between. The CDR3 sequence is 14 residues long. Molecules of cDNA were individually given unique molecular identifiers that were attached to them. TCRdb analysed the 5' RACE reads with MiXCR anew, one entry per CDR3 protein. The data hold about 110,000 distinct CDR3 sequences, with 10% to 15% observed a single time. The material sequenced was whole blood, taken at baseline. V gene TRBV5-1 combines with J gene TRBJ1-4; possibly TRBD1 for D (5 bases). The receptor comes from an adult who was a healthcare worker with PCR-confirmed SARS-CoV-2 infection or an uninfected control (not recorded which). The CDR3 DNA reads as TGCGCCAGCAGCCCCGGGACGGTTAATGAAAAACTGTTTTTT. Amino acids: CASSPGTVNEKLFF.